These 16 T cell receptor beta chains were sequenced from one sample in a study of metastatic and nonmetastatic thyroid tumors. MiXCR re-clonotyped the PCR reads for TCRdb. The sample consists of over 50,000 clones, 25% to 30% of them appearing once. Thyroid surgery was performed in patients who had received no treatment beforehand. The sequencing sample was made of blood. These receptors all come from a female donor with papillary thyroid cancer or a benign thyroid nodule (not recorded which). Some clones in this sample may be carry-over from other donors' samples.

This clone was detected ten times or more. The rearrangement links TRBV5-8 to TRBJ1-5, with 8 bases matching TRBD1. Losses at the gene ends were 4 bases for V and 1 base for J; bases not matched to a gene: 4. This CDR3 is 15 amino acids long. Germline loops: CDR1 SGHTS, CDR2 YDEGEE. The CDR3 is CASSPGQASNQPQHF. The CDR3 nucleotides are TGTGCCAGCAGCCCGGGACAGGCGAGCAATCAGCCCCAGCATTTT.

There are a few counts of this clone. The chain combines TRBV12-3 or TRBV12-4 with TRBJ1-1, with D uncertain. The CDR3 length is 13 residues. Trimming took off 6 bases at V and 0 bases at J, with 8 bases between the two ends. The CDR3 region is CASRDAVNTEAFF. CDR3 DNA sequence: TGTGCCAGCAGAGATGCGGTGAACACTGAAGCTTTCTTT.

The chain employs TRBV12-3 or TRBV12-4 and TRBJ1-1; D is uncertain. The germline V and J ends were trimmed by 3 bases and 10 bases, with 9 bases remaining between them. The CDR3 covers 11 residues. The CDR3 loop is CASSLGSRAFF. The CDR3 DNA sequence: TGTGCCAGCAGTTTGGGGAGCAGAGCTTTCTTT.

The rearrangement links TRBV5-5 to TRBJ1-2; D might be TRBD1 (5 bases). The germline CDR1 and CDR2 sequences are SGHKS and YYEKEE (reference sequence). V was shortened by 3 bases and J by 2 bases, with 14 bases between the two germline ends. This CDR3 has 15 amino acids. CDR3 region: CASSSALGANYGYTF. The CDR3 nucleotides are TGTGCCAGCAGCTCAGCATTAGGGGCGAACTATGGCTACACCTTC.

By frequency in the sample, this clone is medium-sized. This chain joins TRBV12-3 or TRBV12-4 and TRBJ1-2; D perhaps matches TRBD1 (5 bases). V lost 4 bases and J 1 base, leaving 10 bases between the germline ends. This CDR3 is 14 amino acids long. CDR3 in DNA: TGTGCCAGCAGTTCCCGGGGGGGTAACTATGGCTACACCTTC. It codes for CASSSRGGNYGYTF.

The chain combines TRBV7-2 with TRBJ2-1; TRBD2 matches 11 bases. This CDR3 spans 16 amino acids. Germline assignment: CDR1 SGHTA and CDR2 FQGNSA. Germline trimming cut 3 bases from V and 4 bases from J; bases unmatched to any gene: 5. CDR3 sequence: CASSFSGRAGYNEQFF. The DNA of the CDR3 is TGTGCCAGCAGCTTTAGCGGGAGGGCCGGGTACAATGAGCAGTTCTTC.

The V and J genes are TRBV11-3 and TRBJ2-2; D is undetermined. The germline V gene encodes CDR1 SGHNT and CDR2 YENEEA. This CDR3 spans 14 amino acids. Trimming took off 3 bases at V and 5 bases at J, with 10 bases between the two ends. The chain's CDR3 is CASSFGLTTGELFF. In DNA, the CDR3 is TGTGCCAGCAGCTTTGGCCTAACTACCGGGGAGCTGTTTTTT.

There are a few counts of this clone. CDR3 protein: CASRQGINSPLHF. The CDR3 bases are TGTGCCAGTAGGCAGGGGATTAATTCACCCCTCCACTTT. The chain employs TRBV19 and TRBJ1-6; TRBD1 is a possible D gene (6 bases). Germline values: CDR1 LNHDA, CDR2 SQIVND (reference sequence). V lost 6 bases to trimming and J lost 6 bases, with 9 bases between them. This CDR3 is 13 amino acids long.

This clone was picked up a small number of times. This chain connects TRBV20-1 to TRBJ2-2; no clear D gene. Germline V gives CDR1 DFQATT, CDR2 SNEGSKA (reference sequence). The CDR3 contains 13 residues. Deletions cut 4 bases from V and 0 bases from J, with 6 bases between. CDR3 protein: CSAKASNTGELFF. In DNA, the CDR3 is TGCAGTGCTAAAGCTTCGAACACCGGGGAGCTGTTTTTT.

This clone appeared a few times. J is TRBJ1-2 and V is TRBV28, with 7 bases fitting TRBD1. Germline-derived CDR1 and CDR2 are MDHEN and SYDVKM. This CDR3 is built from 15 residues. Germline trimming cut 2 bases from V and 4 bases from J; bases unmatched to any gene: 7. The DNA for the CDR3 is TGTGCCAGCAGTTTAGGGGACGACAGGGTCTATGGCTACACCTTC. It yields the protein CASSLGDDRVYGYTF.

This clone is classed as medium-sized. The chain is built from TRBV6-2 or TRBV6-3 and TRBJ1-6; D possibly corresponds to TRBD1 (5 bases). Trimming pared 10 bases from V and 6 bases from J, leaving 13 bases between. Germline CDR1 is MNHEY and CDR2 is SVGEGT. The CDR3 covers 13 residues. CDR3 nucleotides: TGTGCCATCGGAAGGGGTACTAATTCACCCCTCCACTTT. Its protein is CAIGRGTNSPLHF.

J is TRBJ2-1 and V is TRBV6-1; 7 bases match TRBD2. From germline, CDR1 is MNHNS and CDR2 SASEGT. V was clipped by 6 bases and J by 3 bases; unmatched bases: 8. CDR3 length: 15 amino acids. The CDR3 is CASRQSGTHYNEQFF. The CDR3 DNA sequence: TGTGCCAGCAGGCAGAGCGGGACTCACTACAATGAGCAGTTCTTC.

This clone was counted ten times or more. The V gene is TRBV14, the J gene TRBJ1-2; perhaps TRBD1 as D (5 bases). This CDR3 is 12 amino acids long. CDR1 and CDR2 (germline): SGHDN, FVKESK. V was trimmed by 4 bases and J by 8 bases, leaving 11 bases between them. In DNA, the CDR3 is TGTGCCAGCAGCCCTGAAGGGGAAGGCTACACCTTC. It yields the protein CASSPEGEGYTF.

The V gene is TRBV5-1, the J gene TRBJ2-3; 7 nucleotides align to TRBD2. Germline CDR1 SGHRS, CDR2 YFSETQ. This CDR3 region has 17 residues. The V and J ends lost 4 bases and 3 bases, in that order; junction bases with no gene match: 14. The chain's CDR3 is CASSRGTGTKSTDTQYF. In nucleotides, the CDR3 is TGCGCCAGCAGCCGAGGAACCGGGACTAAGAGTACAGATACGCAGTATTTT. The full variable domain, completed using reference TRBV5-1 and TRBJ2-3, is KAGVTQTPRYLIKTRGQQVTLSCSPISGHRSVSWYQQTPGQGLQFLFEYFSETQRNKGNFPGRFSGRQFSNSRSEMNVSTLELGDSALYLCASSRGTGTKSTDTQYFGPGTRLTVL.

The chain is built from TRBV19 and TRBJ1-5; 7 bases match TRBD1. From germline, CDR1 is LNHDA and CDR2 SQIVND (reference sequence). The CDR3 runs 17 residues. The trim removed 3 bases at V and 0 bases at J, leaving 8 bases unmatched. The CDR3 coding sequence is TGTGCCAGTAGTATTCGGGACAGAGGTTATAGCAATCAGCCCCAGCATTTT. Protein: CASSIRDRGYSNQPQHF. Combining the CDR3 with reference TRBV19 and TRBJ1-5 gives the whole variable domain DGGITQSPKYLFRKEGQNVTLSCEQNLNHDAMYWYRQDPGQGLRLIYYSQIVNDFQKGDIAEGYSVSREKKESFPLTVTSAQKNPTAFYLCASSIRDRGYSNQPQHFGDGTRLSIL.

This clone has a handful of counts. V usage is TRBV5-1 and J usage is TRBJ2-2; the match to TRBD2 covers 7 bases. V was clipped by 2 bases and J by 6 bases; unmatched bases: 4. The length of the CDR3 is 14 residues. Per germline, CDR1 SGHRS and CDR2 YFSETQ. The DNA for the CDR3 is TGCGCCAGCAGCTTCTGGGGGGGTGCCGGGGAGCTGTTTTTT. As protein: CASSFWGGAGELFF.